Below, 22 T cell receptor beta chains from the same sample are listed, as sequenced in a study of response to subunit inactivated influenza vaccine (dated by TCRdb to the late 2010s). Library method: RT-PCR. Instrument on record: Illumina HiSeq 2500. Clones were called with MiXCR by TCRdb after fastp trimmed the public reads at Q25, and only in-frame beta chains were retained. Merged by CDR3 protein, the rows form single entries marked with the most common genes and DNA. In this sample the table shows roughly 650,000 distinct CDR3 sequences, 12% to 15% of which occur a single time. The ten largest clones add up to roughly 7.6% of the sample. The specimen comprised PBMCs from blood, sampled 14 days before vaccination. These receptor sequences come from a man aged 45-65 years who received an inactivated influenza vaccine. Donor details come from another sample of the same person, matched by shared clones.

The rearrangement links TRBV12-3 or TRBV12-4 to TRBJ2-4; D is undetermined. Trimming left V 4 bases short and J 0 bases short, with 7 bases between. The CDR3 sequence is 14 residues long. This chain's CDR3 is CASSYTLAKNIQYF. CDR3 sequence (DNA): TGTGCCAGCAGTTATACTCTAGCCAAAAACATTCAGTACTTC.

This clonotype came up a few times. This chain links TRBV4-2 with TRBJ2-7; D call uncertain. CDR3 length: 13 amino acids. V lost 4 bases and J lost 5, with 12 bases in between. CDR1 is LGHNA, CDR2 YNFKEQ, per germline. CDR3 coding DNA: TGTGCCAGCAGCCCTGGAAAAAAGGACGAGCAGTACTTC. This encodes CASSPGKKDEQYF.

This clonotype was detected only a few times. CDR3 DNA sequence: TGTGCCAGCAGCCCCGGGGGCTGGGGCTACACCTTC. Its protein is CASSPGGWGYTF. This chain connects TRBV12-3 or TRBV12-4 to TRBJ1-2; weak D call: TRBD1 (6 bases). CDR3 length: 12 residues. The germline V and J ends were trimmed by 6 bases and 8 bases, with 13 bases remaining between them.

The chain is built from TRBV5-6 and TRBJ1-5; D perhaps matches TRBD1 (5 bases). Germline V gives CDR1 SGHDT, CDR2 YYEEEE. This CDR3 has 15 amino acids. V was shortened by 2 bases and J by 3 bases, with 12 bases between the two germline ends. CDR3 DNA: TGTGCCAGCAGCTTTTACAGGACCGTCAATCAGCCCCAGCATTTT. Translating it yields CASSFYRTVNQPQHF.

CDR3 protein: CASTGDNNEQFF. CDR3 sequence (DNA): TGTGCCAGCACTGGGGACAACAATGAGCAGTTCTTC. This chain links TRBV2 with TRBJ2-1; possibly TRBD1 for D (6 bases). This CDR3 has 12 amino acids. The V end lost 7 bases, the J end lost 5 bases, and 9 bases lay between the germline ends. Germline CDR1 is SNHLY and CDR2 is FYNNEI. The full variable domain, with the rest looked up from reference TRBV2 and TRBJ2-1, is EPEVTQTPSHQVTQMGQEVILRCVPISNHLYFYWYRQILGQKVEFLVSFYNNEISEKSEIFDDQFSVERPDGSNFTLKIRSTKLEDSAMYFCASTGDNNEQFFGPGTRLTVL.

The chain joins TRBV20-1 to TRBJ2-6; 8 bases line up with TRBD1. The CDR3 covers 16 residues. The germline CDR1 and CDR2 sequences are DFQATT and SNEGSKA (reference sequence). The V and J ends lost 6 bases and 4 bases, in that order; junction bases with no gene match: 11. Here the CDR3 reads CSAAVTGVKGANVLTF. The CDR3 DNA is TGCAGTGCGGCCGTGACAGGGGTGAAGGGGGCCAACGTCCTGACTTTC.

The chain uses TRBV7-8 and TRBJ2-1; 14 nucleotides agree with TRBD2. From germline, CDR1 is SGHVS and CDR2 FQNEAQ. The ends lost 4 bases at V and 4 bases at J; junction bases unmatched: 3. The CDR3 runs 16 residues. As DNA, the CDR3 is TGTGCCAGCAGCTCCGGGACTAGCGGGGGTTACAATGAGCAGTTCTTC. Translated, it gives CASSSGTSGGYNEQFF.

The sample holds a few counts of this clonotype. This chain connects TRBV29-1 to TRBJ1-2, with a tentative D call TRBD1 (5 bases). The V and J ends lost 7 bases and 2 bases respectively, with 14 bases between them. Looked up from germline, CDR1 is SQVTM and CDR2 is ANQGSEA. CDR3 length equals 13 residues. CDR3 loop: CSARDSANYGYTF. The CDR3 bases are TGCAGCGCTAGGGACTCTGCAAACTATGGCTACACCTTC.

The chain employs TRBV3-1 and TRBJ1-2; D remains ambiguous. Germline CDR1 is LGHDT and CDR2 is YNNKEL (reference sequence). CDR3 length: 14 residues. Trimming removed 4 bases at V and 0 bases at J, with 9 bases between. CDR3: CASSPARANYGYTF. DNA of the CDR3: TGTGCCAGCAGCCCCGCAAGAGCTAACTATGGCTACACCTTC.

This chain links TRBV29-1 with TRBJ2-2; D unresolved. The CDR3 totals 12 residues. Germline CDR1 reads SQVTM; CDR2 reads ANQGSEA. Trimming stripped 3 bases from V and 5 bases from J, with 7 bases between. Here the CDR3 reads CSVDKGTGELFF. Here the CDR3 DNA reads TGCAGCGTTGATAAAGGGACCGGGGAGCTGTTTTTT.

The sample holds a few counts of this clonotype. The gene calls are TRBV4-3 and TRBJ2-3, with 12 bases aligning to TRBD2. V lost 4 bases and J lost 2; bases outside the gene matches: 7. CDR3 size: 17 residues. Germline loops: CDR1 LGHNA, CDR2 YSLEER. CDR3 DNA: TGCGCCAGCAGCCCCCGGACTAGCGGGAAATACACAGATACGCAGTATTTT. It encodes CASSPRTSGKYTDTQYF.

The chain joins TRBV7-9 to TRBJ1-4; maybe TRBD1 (5 bases). The CDR3 covers 16 residues. Germline V gene lookup returns CDR1 SEHNR and CDR2 FQNEAQ (reference sequence). With 0 bases removed from V and 3 bases from J, the gap between germline ends came to 11 bases. The CDR3 DNA reads as TGTGCCAGCAGCTTAGCTGCGGGGGAGTCTAATGAAAAACTGTTTTTT. It yields the protein CASSLAAGESNEKLFF.

This chain links TRBV28 with TRBJ2-7; TRBD1 matches 8 bases. J was trimmed by 3 bases and V by 7 bases; bases with no gene match: 5. The CDR3 has 13 amino acids. The germline V gene has CDR1 MDHEN and CDR2 SYDVKM. The CDR3 DNA is TGTGCCAGCAAGGACAGGGATTTCTACGAGCAGTACTTC. Protein sequence: CASKDRDFYEQYF. Complete variable domain (other parts from reference TRBV28 and TRBJ2-7): DVKVTQSSRYLVKRTGEKVFLECVQDMDHENMFWYRQDPGLGLRLIYFSYDVKMKEKGDIPEGYSVSREKKERFSLILESASTNQTSMYLCASKDRDFYEQYFGPGTRLTVT.

This clonotype was counted only a few times. The V and J genes are TRBV12-3 or TRBV12-4 and TRBJ2-7; D unresolved. The ends were cut back, 3 bases at V and 5 bases at J, with 17 bases in the middle. CDR3 length equals 15 residues. CDR3 in amino acids: CASSFNGIGMDEQYF. Written as DNA, the CDR3 is TGTGCCAGCAGTTTCAATGGTATAGGGATGGACGAGCAGTACTTC.

This chain links TRBV4-3 with TRBJ2-7; D might be TRBD1 or TRBD2, each matching 5 bases. V lost 4 bases, J lost 2 bases, and 18 bases lay in between. The CDR3 consists of 16 residues. Per germline, CDR1 LGHNA and CDR2 YSLEER. CDR3 residues: CASSPQWGTQTYEQYF. In DNA, the CDR3 is TGCGCCAGCAGCCCCCAATGGGGGACGCAGACCTACGAGCAGTACTTC.

The rearrangement links TRBV4-3 to TRBJ1-2; D is perhaps TRBD1 (6 bases). The germline V and J ends were trimmed by 3 bases and 4 bases, with 12 bases remaining between them. The CDR3 spans 14 residues. Looked up from germline, CDR1 is LGHNA and CDR2 is YSLEER. CDR3 protein: CASSHETGSYGYTF. CDR3 DNA: TGCGCCAGCAGCCATGAAACAGGGAGCTATGGCTACACCTTC.

A single count supports this clonotype. The chain recombines TRBV9 with TRBJ2-2, with D possibly being TRBD1 or TRBD2 (5 bases each). Germline CDR1 and CDR2: SGDLS and YYNGEE. The CDR3 spans 15 residues. V shed 4 bases and J shed 5 bases, with 15 bases lying between them. This CDR3 is CASSSEDWGTGELFF. The CDR3, as DNA: TGTGCCAGCAGCAGTGAGGATTGGGGGACCGGGGAGCTGTTTTTT. Filled out from reference TRBV9 and TRBJ2-2, the complete variable domain reads DSGVTQTPKHLITATGQRVTLRCSPRSGDLSVYWYQQSLDQGLQFLIQYYNGEERAKGNILERFSAQQFPDLHSELNLSSLELGDSALYFCASSSEDWGTGELFFGEGSRLTVL.

The chain links TRBV25-1 to TRBJ1-2; D unclear. V lost 7 bases and J 1 base, leaving 7 bases between the germline ends. The V gene's germline CDR1 is MGHDK and CDR2 SYGVNS. The CDR3 length is 12 residues. The CDR3 nucleotides are TGTGCCAGCAATGGGGTTAACTATGGCTACACCTTC. Encoded protein: CASNGVNYGYTF.

There are many counts of this clonotype. The chain carries TRBV7-8 and TRBJ1-3; D gene uncertain. V was trimmed by 4 bases and J by 2 bases, leaving 18 bases between them. Per the germline V gene, CDR1 is SGHVS and CDR2 is FQNEAQ. The CDR3 has 17 amino acids. CDR3 amino acids: CASSSGVGFEPGNTIYF. The CDR3 coding sequence is TGTGCCAGCAGCTCCGGGGTAGGGTTTGAACCTGGAAACACCATATATTTT. Complete variable domain (other parts from reference TRBV7-8 and TRBJ1-3): GAGVSQSPRYKVAKRGQDVALRCDPISGHVSLFWYQQALGQGPEFLTYFQNEAQLDKSGLPSDRFFAERPEGSVSTLKIQRTQQEDSAVYLCASSSGVGFEPGNTIYFGEGSWLTVV.

This clonotype was counted only a few times. This chain joins TRBV6-2 or TRBV6-3 and TRBJ1-1; perhaps TRBD1 as D (5 bases). This CDR3 has 14 amino acids. The V end was cut by 7 bases, the J end by 0 bases, with 12 bases between. From germline, CDR1 is MNHEY and CDR2 SVGEGT. The CDR3 bases are TGTGCCAGCACCCTGGGGGGAATGAACACTGAAGCTTTCTTT. Protein: CASTLGGMNTEAFF.

This clonotype was counted a few times. The V call is TRBV15, the J call TRBJ1-1, with D perhaps TRBD1 (5 bases). The CDR3 sequence is 16 residues long. The ends were cut back, 0 bases at V and 1 base at J, with 12 bases in the middle. Germline values: CDR1 LNHNV, CDR2 YYDKDF (reference sequence). CDR3 in DNA: TGTGCCACCAGCAGAGAAAAGGGCACAGGGAACACTGAAGCTTTCTTT. Translating it yields CATSREKGTGNTEAFF.

Ten or more counts support this clonotype. V usage is TRBV3-1 and J usage is TRBJ2-2, with D perhaps matching TRBD1 or TRBD2 (5 bases each). This CDR3 contains 18 residues. V lost 0 bases and J lost 0, with 14 bases in between. CDR1 is LGHDT and CDR2 is YNNKEL in the germline V gene (reference sequence). The CDR3 bases are TGTGCCAGCAGCCAAGATCCAGGGACGTTTACGAACACCGGGGAGCTGTTTTTT. This codes for CASSQDPGTFTNTGELFF.